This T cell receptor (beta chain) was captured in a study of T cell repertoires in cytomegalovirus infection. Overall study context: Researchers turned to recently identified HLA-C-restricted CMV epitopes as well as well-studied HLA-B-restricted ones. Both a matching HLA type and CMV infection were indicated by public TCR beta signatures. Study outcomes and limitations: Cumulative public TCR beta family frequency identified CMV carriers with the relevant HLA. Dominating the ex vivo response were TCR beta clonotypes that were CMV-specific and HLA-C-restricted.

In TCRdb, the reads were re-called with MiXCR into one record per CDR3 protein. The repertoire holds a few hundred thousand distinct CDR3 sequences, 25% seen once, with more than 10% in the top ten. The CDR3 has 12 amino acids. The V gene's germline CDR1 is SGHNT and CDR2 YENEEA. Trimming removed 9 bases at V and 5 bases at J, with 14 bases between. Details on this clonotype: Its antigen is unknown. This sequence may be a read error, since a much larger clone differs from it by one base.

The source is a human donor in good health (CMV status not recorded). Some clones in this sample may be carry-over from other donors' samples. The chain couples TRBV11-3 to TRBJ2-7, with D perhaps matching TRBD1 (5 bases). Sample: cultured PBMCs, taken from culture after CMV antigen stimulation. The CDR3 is CASLGVRNEQYV. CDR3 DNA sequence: TGTGCCAGTTTAGGGGTCAGGAACGAGCAGTACGTC.